These 29 T cell receptor beta chains were all obtained from the same sample, sequenced in a study of long-term antiretroviral therapy in people with HIV. Assay version v3.0 of immunoSEQ was used, and it was run at survey level. Sequencing used immunoSEQ multiplex PCR; TCRdb keeps in-frame clones, though not all of them. The sample holds roughly 26,000 clones, around 95% seen once. Sequenced here: unsorted PBMCs, sampled roughly 5.1 years after starting antiretroviral therapy. The receptors derive from a woman between 45 and 65 years old with HIV.

This chain joins TRBV7-9 and TRBJ2-3, with no clear D. The ends were cut back, 5 bases at V and 0 bases at J, with 15 bases in the middle. The germline CDR1 and CDR2 sequences are SEHNR and FQNEAQ (reference sequence). The CDR3 loop spans 16 amino acids. This CDR3 reads CASSTRQTTSTDTQYF. CDR3 coding DNA: TGTGCCAGCAGCACCCGACAAACTACTAGCACAGATACGCAGTATTTT.

This chain uses TRBV18 with TRBJ2-1, with TRBD2 identical over 8 bases. The V gene's germline CDR1 is KGHSH and CDR2 LQKENI. With V trimmed by 4 bases and J by 7 bases, 9 bases remained unmatched. CDR3 size: 15 residues. CDR3 residues: CASSQIAGRENEQFF. Written as DNA, the CDR3 is TGTGCCAGCTCACAGATAGCGGGGCGCGAGAATGAGCAGTTCTTC.

Here the CDR3 reads CATAQSSNQPQHF. The CDR3 region has the DNA TGTGCCACAGCCCAGAGTAGCAATCAGCCCCAGCATTTT. The V gene is TRBV27, the J gene TRBJ1-5; unclear D gene. The germline V gene encodes CDR1 MNHEY and CDR2 SMNVEV (reference sequence). The CDR3 is 13 residues long. Trimming removed 10 bases from V and 0 bases from J, with 10 bases in between.

This chain uses TRBV10-3 with TRBJ2-6; TRBD1 agrees at 7 bases. V was pared by 2 bases and J by 4 bases, with 11 bases of the junction left unmatched. From germline, CDR1 is ENHRY and CDR2 SYGVKD. This CDR3 is built from 18 residues. CDR3 sequence: CAISEGQEEVFGANVLTF. CDR3 DNA sequence: TGTGCCATCAGTGAGGGACAGGAGGAAGTGTTCGGGGCCAACGTCCTGACTTTC.

This chain connects TRBV6-5 to TRBJ2-1; D perhaps matches TRBD1 (6 bases). Germline CDR1 reads MNHEY; CDR2 reads SVGAGI. With 6 bases removed from V and 9 bases from J, the gap between germline ends came to 15 bases. This CDR3 comprises 13 residues. The CDR3 here is CASRLTGSGEQFF. The CDR3 bases are TGTGCCAGCAGGCTTACAGGGTCCGGTGAGCAGTTCTTC.

This clone was observed a single time. The J gene is TRBJ2-2, the V gene TRBV19; 16 positions match TRBD2. Germline-derived CDR1 and CDR2 are LNHDA and SQIVND (reference sequence). This CDR3 comprises 20 residues. Trimming removed 3 bases from V and 1 base from J; junction bases left unmatched: 8. This CDR3 reads CASSILGLAGGPGNTGELFF. Here the CDR3 DNA reads TGTGCCAGTAGTATCCTGGGACTAGCGGGAGGGCCGGGGAACACCGGGGAGCTGTTTTTT.

The chain carries TRBV19 and TRBJ2-2, with D hard to call. Germline loops: CDR1 LNHDA, CDR2 SQIVND (reference sequence). CDR3 length: 10 residues. The germline V and J ends were trimmed by 8 bases and 7 bases, with 5 bases remaining between them. In nucleotides, the CDR3 is TGTGCCAGTTGGAGCGGGGAGCTGTTTTTT. This codes for CASWSGELFF.

The J gene is TRBJ2-5, the V gene TRBV5-4, with 13 bases lining up with TRBD2. CDR3 length equals 17 residues. The germline gives CDR1 SGHNT, CDR2 YYREEE (reference sequence). The trim removed 10 bases at V and 2 bases at J, leaving 14 bases unmatched. CDR3 DNA sequence: TGTGCCGGTTCTGGACTAGCGGGAGCTTCGGGGCAAGAGACCCAGTACTTC. The encoded protein is CAGSGLAGASGQETQYF.

The rearrangement uses TRBV9 and TRBJ2-7; tentative D call: TRBD2 (6 bases). Germline V gene lookup returns CDR1 SGDLS and CDR2 YYNGEE. The CDR3 consists of 15 residues. Trimming removed 0 bases at V and 2 bases at J, with 12 bases between. This chain's CDR3 is CASSVEEGVAYEQYF. The CDR3 nucleotides read TGTGCCAGCAGCGTAGAGGAGGGAGTGGCCTACGAGCAGTACTTC.

The V and J genes are TRBV6-1 and TRBJ2-3; possibly TRBD1 for D (6 bases). Germline assignment: CDR1 MNHNS and CDR2 SASEGT. V was pared by 7 bases and J by 1 base, with 12 bases between. The CDR3 has 14 residues. Here the CDR3 DNA reads TGTGCCAGCACCCCGGGACAAGGCACAGATACGCAGTATTTT. It specifies CASTPGQGTDTQYF.

The V and J genes are TRBV9 and TRBJ1-1; D not resolved. V lost 0 bases, J lost 1 base, and 7 bases lay in between. Germline CDR1 reads SGDLS; CDR2 reads YYNGEE. The CDR3 is made up of 14 amino acids. In nucleotides, the CDR3 is TGTGCCAGCAGCGTAGCGTGGCAGAACACTGAAGCTTTCTTT. It codes for CASSVAWQNTEAFF.

The rearrangement links TRBV10-3 to TRBJ2-3; no clear D gene. Trimming pared 6 bases from V and 0 bases from J, leaving 4 bases between. This CDR3 is built from 12 residues. The germline CDR1 and CDR2 sequences are ENHRY and SYGVKD. The DNA of the CDR3 is TGTGCCATCAGGGACAGCACAGATACGCAGTATTTT. It encodes CAIRDSTDTQYF.

V is TRBV11-2 and J is TRBJ2-3; D is unclear. The CDR3 runs to 14 residues. CDR1 and CDR2 (germline): SGHAT, FQNNGV. V lost 3 bases to trimming and J lost 0 bases, with 7 bases between them. The chain's CDR3 is CASSFGRSTDTQYF. The CDR3 DNA is TGTGCCAGCAGCTTTGGCAGGAGCACAGATACGCAGTATTTT.

The V call is TRBV2, the J call TRBJ1-3; 7 nucleotides agree with TRBD1. V lost 5 bases, J lost 2 bases, and 6 bases stayed unmatched. The CDR3 covers 15 residues. Per the germline V gene, CDR1 is SNHLY and CDR2 is FYNNEI. CDR3 DNA sequence: TGTGCCAGCAGTCCGGATCAGGGGGCTGGAAACACCATATATTTT. This codes for CASSPDQGAGNTIYF. Supplemented by reference TRBV2 and TRBJ1-3, the full variable domain reads EPEVTQTPSHQVTQMGQEVILRCVPISNHLYFYWYRQILGQKVEFLVSFYNNEISEKSEIFDDQFSVERPDGSNFTLKIRSTKLEDSAMYFCASSPDQGAGNTIYFGEGSWLTVV.

The chain has TRBV5-4 and TRBJ2-1; 8 bases match TRBD2. J lost 8 bases, V lost 4 bases, and 8 bases had no gene match. The CDR3 totals 14 residues. Germline CDR1 and CDR2: SGHNT and YYREEE (reference sequence). The DNA for the CDR3 is TGTGCCAGCAGCGAGACCGGGACTAGTCATGAGCAGTTCTTC. Its translation: CASSETGTSHEQFF.

This chain connects TRBV10-3 to TRBJ1-2; D may be TRBD1 (6 bases). The ends were cut back, 3 bases at V and 5 bases at J, with 10 bases in the middle. The CDR3 has 13 residues. Germline CDR1 and CDR2: ENHRY and SYGVKD. DNA for the CDR3: TGTGCCATCAGTGAACCGGGGGCATATGGCTACACCTTC. As protein: CAISEPGAYGYTF.

This clone appeared a single time. This chain joins TRBV6-1 and TRBJ1-1; no clear D gene. CDR3 length: 11 residues. The germline CDR1 and CDR2 sequences are MNHNS and SASEGT. With 5 bases removed from V and 11 bases from J, the gap between germline ends came to 12 bases. CDR3 sequence reads: CASSSGTLAFF. CDR3 DNA: TGTGCCAGCAGTTCCGGTACACTTGCTTTCTTT.

The rearrangement joins TRBV6-5 to TRBJ2-1, with D possibly matching TRBD2 (5 bases). Germline CDR1 reads MNHEY; CDR2 reads SVGAGI. The V end was cut by 4 bases, the J end by 5 bases, with 18 bases between. The CDR3 extends over 16 amino acids. The CDR3 reads CASSFSGKSSNNEQFF. The CDR3 DNA reads TGTGCCAGCAGTTTCTCCGGGAAGAGTTCTAACAATGAGCAGTTCTTC.

The V call is TRBV14, the J call TRBJ2-2; tentatively, D is TRBD1 (5 bases). The CDR3 spans 14 residues. Germline V gene lookup returns CDR1 SGHDN and CDR2 FVKESK. V lost 4 bases and J 1 base, leaving 7 bases between the germline ends. CDR3 sequence (DNA): TGTGCCAGCAGCCGACAGCGGAACACCGGGGAGCTGTTTTTT. It is translated as CASSRQRNTGELFF.

This chain connects TRBV7-2 to TRBJ2-7; D is unclear. The V end lost 5 bases, the J end lost 2 bases, and 4 bases lay between the germline ends. The CDR3 has 11 amino acids. The V gene's germline CDR1 is SGHTA and CDR2 FQGNSA. As DNA, the CDR3 is TGTGCCAGCAGCCCAGCCTACGAGCAGTACTTC. This translates into CASSPAYEQYF. The variable domain in full, completed from reference TRBV7-2 and TRBJ2-7, reads GAGVSQSPSNKVTEKGKDVELRCDPISGHTALYWYRQSLGQGLEFLIYFQGNSAPDKSGLPSDRFSAERTGGSVSTLTIQRTQQEDSAVYLCASSPAYEQYFGPGTRLTVT.

This sequence joins TRBV2 and TRBJ1-5, with 9 bases identical to TRBD1. This CDR3 spans 13 amino acids. Germline-derived CDR1 and CDR2 are SNHLY and FYNNEI. The V and J ends lost 4 bases and 5 bases, in that order; junction bases with no gene match: 0. Here the CDR3 reads CASSGQGDQPQHF. The CDR3 DNA sequence: TGTGCCAGCAGTGGACAGGGGGATCAGCCCCAGCATTTT.

The rearrangement uses TRBV27 and TRBJ2-7; D gene uncertain. Trimming removed 1 base at V and 6 bases at J, with 10 bases between. Germline V gene lookup returns CDR1 MNHEY and CDR2 SMNVEV (reference sequence). This CDR3 spans 13 amino acids. As DNA, the CDR3 is TGTGCCAGCAGTTTATTTCCCGCCGCCGAGCAGTACTTC. Amino acids: CASSLFPAAEQYF.

V and J are TRBV11-3 and TRBJ2-1, with D possibly TRBD2 on 6 matching bases. The CDR3 extends over 13 amino acids. Germline CDR1 is SGHNT and CDR2 is YENEEA. Trimming took off 5 bases at V and 6 bases at J, with 11 bases between the two ends. The CDR3 reads CASSHGTSNEQFF. The CDR3, as DNA: TGTGCCAGCAGCCATGGGACTTCCAATGAGCAGTTCTTC.

This clone occurred once. The chain combines TRBV7-2 with TRBJ1-1; D ambiguous. Germline CDR1 is SGHTA and CDR2 is FQGNSA. Trimming stripped 1 base from V and 6 bases from J, with 18 bases between. CDR3 length: 16 amino acids. The DNA of the CDR3 is TGTGCCAGCAGCTTAGGCGCCAGTCTGCTTTTTTCTGAAGCTTTCTTT. This codes for CASSLGASLLFSEAFF.

This chain connects TRBV5-1 to TRBJ1-2; D is unresolved. V was clipped by 0 bases and J by 1 base, with 7 bases between them. Germline V gene lookup returns CDR1 SGHRS and CDR2 YFSETQ. This CDR3 is 14 amino acids long. This CDR3 is CASSLAGDNYGYTF. The CDR3 DNA follows: TGCGCCAGCAGCTTGGCCGGAGATAACTATGGCTACACCTTC.

The gene calls are TRBV29-1 and TRBJ1-1; a possible D gene is TRBD1 (5 bases). The CDR3 runs 11 residues. V lost 4 bases and J lost 4, with 7 bases in between. The germline V gene encodes CDR1 SQVTM and CDR2 ANQGSEA. This CDR3 is CSVAGLTEAFF. DNA for the CDR3: TGCAGCGTTGCAGGGCTCACTGAAGCTTTCTTT.

The gene calls are TRBV5-4 and TRBJ1-1, with TRBD1 identical over 8 bases. With V trimmed by 4 bases and J by 5 bases, 10 bases remained unmatched. Germline V gene data show CDR1 as SGHNT and CDR2 as YYREEE (reference sequence). This CDR3 spans 15 amino acids. The CDR3 DNA sequence: TGTGCCAGCAGCCAAGAAAACAGGGGGGGAACTGAAGCTTTCTTT. Its translation is CASSQENRGGTEAFF.

V gene TRBV2 combines with J gene TRBJ2-5; no reliable D call. The J call is in doubt because the DNA end fits TRBJ2-7 better. Germline V CDR1 and CDR2: SNHLY, FYNNEI. This CDR3 comprises 17 residues. This CDR3 reads CASSEGHRVEDPYEQYF. The CDR3 DNA reads as TGTGCCAGCAGTGAAGGACATCGGGTGGAAGACCCCTACGAGCAGTACTTC.

By share, this clone ranks as large. This rearrangement joins TRBV6-1 to TRBJ2-2; tentative D call: TRBD1 (5 bases). Trimming took off 9 bases at V and 4 bases at J, with 12 bases between the two ends. Germline V gene sequence: CDR1 MNHNS, CDR2 SASEGT. This CDR3 comprises 13 residues. DNA of the CDR3: TGTGCCAGTCCAAATAGGGGCACCGGGGAGCTGTTTTTT. This sequence encodes CASPNRGTGELFF.